The 29 T cell receptor beta chains in this list originate from one sample, sequenced in a study of radiotherapy plus CTLA-4 blockade in lung cancer. Generated by immunoSEQ multiplex PCR, the TCRdb table keeps only in-frame clones and is missing some. The repertoire consists of roughly 80,000 clones, with about four fifths occurring once and the leading ten covering 4%. The sample was peripheral blood, taken from a patient treated with radiotherapy plus ipilimumab. These receptors all stem from a human donor with non-small cell lung cancer who had a partial response to radiotherapy plus ipilimumab. Some clones in this sample may be carry-over from other donors' samples.

The chain recombines TRBV28 with TRBJ2-2; D unresolved. The CDR3 totals 15 residues. V was clipped by 6 bases and J by 4 bases, with 15 bases between them. Germline assignment: CDR1 MDHEN and CDR2 SYDVKM. The CDR3, as DNA: TGTGCCAGCAGACCCCCCCTTGGCGGCACCGGGGAGCTGTTTTTT. Translation gives CASRPPLGGTGELFF.

This clone appeared a few times. The chain combines TRBV7-2 with TRBJ2-1; 8 bases agree with TRBD2. V gave up 5 bases and J gave up 6 bases; unmatched junction bases: 9. Germline-derived CDR1 and CDR2 are SGHTA and FQGNSA. The CDR3 runs 15 residues. The CDR3 bases are TGTGCCAGCAGCCGAAACGGGGGGGCTGGCAATGAGCAGTTCTTC. Translating gives CASSRNGGAGNEQFF.

This clone was counted between two and nine times. The chain is built from TRBV28 and TRBJ2-3; TRBD2 aligns across 12 bases. Losses at the gene ends were 4 bases for V and 8 bases for J; bases not matched to a gene: 13. Germline CDR1 MDHEN, CDR2 SYDVKM. The length of the CDR3 is 17 residues. The CDR3 nucleotides read TGTGCCAGCAGTTCGCCGACTAGCGGGGGCCGGGAGGCTACGCAGTATTTT. Translating gives CASSSPTSGGREATQYF.

V is TRBV11-3 and J is TRBJ2-3, with D possibly matching TRBD2 (5 bases). Trimming stripped 7 bases from V and 3 bases from J, with 8 bases between. This CDR3 has 12 residues. Germline-derived CDR1 and CDR2 are SGHNT and YENEEA. The CDR3, as DNA: TGTGCCAGCAATCGGGATACAGATACGCAGTATTTT. It yields the protein CASNRDTDTQYF.

A word on this clone: Other DNA sequences in the sample encode the same CDR3. V usage is TRBV28 and J usage is TRBJ2-7; 15 positions match TRBD2. Germline CDR1 MDHEN, CDR2 SYDVKM. The CDR3 is made up of 15 amino acids. The trim removed 8 bases at V and 4 bases at J, leaving 6 bases unmatched. CDR3 sequence: CASGLAGGPRYEQYF. The DNA for the CDR3 is TGTGCCAGCGGACTAGCGGGAGGGCCAAGATACGAGCAGTACTTC.

The chain carries TRBV27 and TRBJ2-1; 7 nucleotides line up with TRBD2. With 8 bases clipped from V and 9 bases from J, the junction kept 13 bases outside the gene matches. The CDR3 runs 14 residues. Germline CDR1 is MNHEY and CDR2 is SMNVEV (reference sequence). The DNA for the CDR3 is TGTGCCAGCGGAGCGGGACCGGTCTCTGCTGAGCAGTTCTTC. It yields the protein CASGAGPVSAEQFF.

This chain's CDR3 is CASSLVWPERESDTQYF. The CDR3 DNA sequence: TGTGCCAGCAGCTTAGTTTGGCCAGAGCGGGAGTCAGATACGCAGTATTTT. This chain joins TRBV7-2 and TRBJ2-3; 8 bases fit TRBD2. The CDR3 length is 17 residues. Unmatched junction bases numbered 10, after V lost 1 base and J lost 4 bases. Germline V gene sequence: CDR1 SGHTA, CDR2 FQGNSA.

The rearrangement uses TRBV5-5 and TRBJ1-4; 7 nucleotides align to TRBD1. Germline V gene sequence: CDR1 SGHKS, CDR2 YYEKEE (reference sequence). V dropped 1 base and J dropped 2; count of bases not matched to a gene: 2. CDR3 length equals 15 residues. CDR3 protein: CASSLRQGTNEKLFF. The DNA for the CDR3 is TGTGCCAGCAGCTTGAGACAGGGTACTAATGAAAAACTGTTTTTT.

This clone was recorded a few times. The chain couples TRBV5-1 to TRBJ1-4; 10 nucleotides line up with TRBD1. CDR1 is SGHRS and CDR2 is YFSETQ in the germline V gene. This CDR3 has 15 amino acids. Germline trimming cut 2 bases from V and 7 bases from J; bases unmatched to any gene: 5. CDR3 sequence (DNA): TGCGCCAGCAGCTTCAGGACAGGGGGTGGTGAAAAACTGTTTTTT. Its protein is CASSFRTGGGEKLFF.

The chain has TRBV27 and TRBJ2-3; maybe TRBD2 (5 bases). Germline CDR1 and CDR2: MNHEY and SMNVEV (reference sequence). Trimming cost V 6 bases and J 2 bases, with 15 bases left between them. The CDR3 contains 15 residues. Here the CDR3 DNA reads TGTGCCAGCAGGGGGTTGGCAGGACTCACAGATACGCAGTATTTT. Translating it yields CASRGLAGLTDTQYF.

The V and J genes are TRBV29-1 and TRBJ1-1; no definite D call. The CDR3 totals 14 residues. Germline CDR1 SQVTM, CDR2 ANQGSEA. Trimming left V 5 bases short and J 0 bases short, with 13 bases between. The DNA of the CDR3 is TGCAGCGTTTTGGGCAGTACCTTGAACACTGAAGCTTTCTTT. It translates to CSVLGSTLNTEAFF.

This clone has only a few counts. The chain combines TRBV11-2 with TRBJ2-3, with TRBD2 identical over 11 bases. Germline V gene lookup returns CDR1 SGHAT and CDR2 FQNNGV. V lost 5 bases, J lost 4 bases, and 8 bases stayed unmatched. The CDR3 is 16 residues long. This CDR3 reads CASSITSGSRPDTQYF. CDR3 in DNA: TGTGCCAGCAGCATTACTAGCGGGAGTAGGCCAGATACGCAGTATTTT.

This clone was seen only a few times. The CDR3 DNA reads as TGTGCCAGTAGTATAGAGGTGTCCGGGTCGGCCGAGCAGTACTTC. This gives the protein CASSIEVSGSAEQYF. The chain has TRBV19 and TRBJ2-7; D is unresolved. There are 15 residues in the CDR3. Germline-derived CDR1 and CDR2 are LNHDA and SQIVND (reference sequence). V was cut by 0 bases and J by 6 bases, with 15 bases left in between.

The chain couples TRBV7-9 to TRBJ1-5; D is perhaps TRBD1 (5 bases). Germline CDR1 is SEHNR and CDR2 is FQNEAQ (reference sequence). Deletions cut 3 bases from V and 2 bases from J, with 14 bases between. The CDR3 runs to 16 residues. The CDR3 sequence: CASSLGPGGGNQPQHF. In DNA, the CDR3 is TGTGCCAGCAGCTTGGGCCCCGGGGGAGGCAATCAGCCCCAGCATTTT.

The V gene is TRBV11-3, the J gene TRBJ1-1, with D possibly being TRBD1 (5 bases). Germline loops: CDR1 SGHNT, CDR2 YENEEA. This CDR3 comprises 15 residues. Trimming removed 7 bases at V and 4 bases at J, with 19 bases between. In DNA form, the CDR3 reads TGTGCCAGCAAACACCGGGCCGCGGGGGTCACTGAAGCTTTCTTT. Translating gives CASKHRAAGVTEAFF. Filled out from reference TRBV11-3 and TRBJ1-1, the complete variable domain reads EAGVVQSPRYKIIEKKQPVAFWCNPISGHNTLYWYLQNLGQGPELLIRYENEEAVDDSQLPKDRFSAERLKGVDSTLKIQPAELGDSAVYLCASKHRAAGVTEAFFGQGTRLTVV.

The chain joins TRBV18 to TRBJ1-1, with TRBD1 matching over 7 bases. Germline CDR1 and CDR2: KGHSH and LQKENI. V shed 3 bases and J 0 bases; nucleotides not matched to a gene: 4. The CDR3 length is 15 residues. CDR3 sequence: CASSPSTGLNTEAFF. As DNA, the CDR3 is TGTGCCAGCTCACCCTCGACAGGGCTGAACACTGAAGCTTTCTTT.

The V call is TRBV29-1, the J call TRBJ1-3, with 7 bases identical to TRBD1. The CDR3 loop spans 13 amino acids. Germline CDR1 SQVTM, CDR2 ANQGSEA. J gave up 2 bases and V 7 bases, and 5 bases lay outside the gene matches. Here the CDR3 reads CSARQGAGNTIYF. The CDR3 nucleotides are TGCAGCGCCAGACAGGGTGCTGGAAACACCATATATTTT.

This sequence joins TRBV11-2 and TRBJ2-2, with TRBD2 as a possible D gene (6 bases). Germline CDR1 SGHAT, CDR2 FQNNGV. This CDR3 contains 16 residues. The V end lost 5 bases, the J end lost 4 bases, and 17 bases lay between the germline ends. CDR3 residues: CASSPSGVRGTGELFF. The CDR3 nucleotides are TGTGCCAGCAGCCCCTCGGGGGTTCGTGGCACCGGGGAGCTGTTTTTT. Together with reference TRBV11-2 and TRBJ2-2, the CDR3 gives the full variable domain: EAGVAQSPRYKIIEKRQSVAFWCNPISGHATLYWYQQILGQGPKLLIQFQNNGVVDDSQLPKDRFSAERLKGVDSTLKIQPAKLEDSAVYLCASSPSGVRGTGELFFGEGSRLTVL.

The genes are TRBV9 and TRBJ2-1; 12 nucleotides agree with TRBD2. The J segment lost 6 bases and the V segment lost 4 bases, leaving 2 bases of the junction unmatched. Germline V gene data show CDR1 as SGDLS and CDR2 as YYNGEE. The CDR3 extends over 14 amino acids. CDR3 nucleotides: TGTGCCAGCAGCTCTAGCGGGGGGGGCAATGAGCAGTTCTTC. Amino acid sequence: CASSSSGGGNEQFF.

The J gene is TRBJ2-7, the V gene TRBV6-5; TRBD1 matches 8 bases. This CDR3 spans 14 amino acids. The germline V gene encodes CDR1 MNHEY and CDR2 SVGAGI. The J segment lost 3 bases and the V segment lost 6 bases, leaving 7 bases of the junction unmatched. The CDR3 bases are TGTGCCAGCAGGCCGGCAGGGGGCGTCTACGAGCAGTACTTC. Protein: CASRPAGGVYEQYF.

This sequence joins TRBV9 and TRBJ1-3, with 8 bases matching TRBD1. With V trimmed by 4 bases and J by 3 bases, 9 bases remained unmatched. Germline CDR1 SGDLS, CDR2 YYNGEE. The CDR3 consists of 16 residues. The CDR3 DNA follows: TGTGCCAGCAGCACCGAACAGGGGGGCTATGGAAACACCATATATTTT. Protein product: CASSTEQGGYGNTIYF.

The chain couples TRBV6-1 to TRBJ1-1, with unresolved D. The CDR3 runs to 11 residues. V was cut by 6 bases and J by 7 bases, with 9 bases left in between. Germline lookup yields CDR1 MNHNS and CDR2 SASEGT. CDR3: CASSHNLEAFF. CDR3 DNA sequence: TGTGCCAGCAGCCACAACCTTGAAGCTTTCTTT.

This clone was recorded only once. The chain combines TRBV18 with TRBJ2-2; weak D call: TRBD2 (6 bases). This CDR3 has 15 amino acids. V was shortened by 3 bases and J by 4 bases, with 12 bases between the two germline ends. CDR1 KGHSH and CDR2 LQKENI come from the germline V gene. Here the CDR3 reads CASSPEGLRTGELFF. For the CDR3, the DNA is TGTGCCAGCTCACCGGAGGGACTCCGCACCGGGGAGCTGTTTTTT.

V and J are TRBV5-1 and TRBJ2-1, with 9 bases aligning to TRBD1. This CDR3 comprises 16 residues. Looked up from germline, CDR1 is SGHRS and CDR2 is YFSETQ. V dropped 2 bases and J dropped 7; count of bases not matched to a gene: 10. CDR3 protein: CASSFKFGTGRNEQFF. CDR3 nucleotide sequence: TGCGCCAGCAGCTTCAAATTCGGGACAGGGAGGAATGAGCAGTTCTTC.

The chain uses TRBV27 and TRBJ2-7; tentative D call: TRBD2 (6 bases). The CDR3 sequence is 13 residues long. Germline V gene sequence: CDR1 MNHEY, CDR2 SMNVEV (reference sequence). The V gene lost 3 bases and the J gene lost 4 bases, with 10 bases spanning the gap. This CDR3 is CASSFAAGYEQYF. In nucleotides, the CDR3 is TGTGCCAGCAGTTTTGCGGCGGGGTACGAGCAGTACTTC.

The rearrangement links TRBV28 to TRBJ1-5, with 7 bases aligning to TRBD1. The CDR3 sequence is 16 residues long. Germline CDR1 is MDHEN and CDR2 is SYDVKM. Unmatched junction bases numbered 6, after V lost 4 bases and J lost 0 bases. The CDR3 bases are TGTGCCAGCAGTTCCCAGGGGGTTTATAGCAATCAGCCCCAGCATTTT. Its protein is CASSSQGVYSNQPQHF.

The chain joins TRBV19 to TRBJ1-1; D is possibly TRBD1 (6 bases). CDR3 length: 13 amino acids. V lost 4 bases, J lost 5 bases, and 11 bases lay in between. In germline, CDR1 is LNHDA, CDR2 SQIVND (reference sequence). In DNA form, the CDR3 reads TGTGCCAGTAGTACACAGGGTGGGACTGAAGCTTTCTTT. Translated, it gives CASSTQGGTEAFF.

The J gene is TRBJ1-1, the V gene TRBV19; possible D gene TRBD1, 5 bases. Trimming shortened V by 4 bases and J by 7 bases, and 7 bases separated the two germline ends. The CDR3 covers 11 residues. CDR1 and CDR2 from the germline V gene are LNHDA and SQIVND (reference sequence). CDR3 DNA: TGTGCCAGTAGTAGCCAGGGTGAAGCTTTCTTT. Protein sequence: CASSSQGEAFF.

The chain joins TRBV19 to TRBJ2-7, with 7 bases identical to TRBD2. The CDR3 spans 13 residues. Germline V CDR1 and CDR2: LNHDA, SQIVND (reference sequence). V lost 4 bases to trimming and J lost 3 bases; unmatched junction nucleotides: 3. CDR3 region: CASSTRTSYEQYF. The CDR3, as DNA: TGTGCCAGTAGTACCAGGACTAGCTACGAGCAGTACTTC.